The 9 T cell receptor beta chains presented below share a single source sample, sequenced in a study of CD8 T cells in Susac syndrome. It was with random hexamers that 0.5 to 1 ug RNA was reverse transcribed. One entry per CDR3 protein, called by TCRdb with MiXCR from the immunoSEQ multiplex PCR reads. The sample yields about 110,000 distinct CDR3 sequences, approximately 93% seen once. Source material: CD8+ T cells from PBMCs. Receptor source: a human donor with Susac syndrome.

As for this clonotype: The junction shows a germline mismatch at one end, possibly a read error. The chain carries TRBV4-3 and TRBJ2-7; D call uncertain. The CDR3 has 15 residues. Germline V gene sequence: CDR1 LGHNA, CDR2 YSLEER. The CDR3 DNA sequence: TGCGCCAGCAGCCAAGTGTACAGACGCCAGGACGAGCAGCACTTC. This sequence encodes CASSQVYRRQDEQHF.

The chain links TRBV4-1 to TRBJ2-3, with D possibly called TRBD1 or TRBD2 (5 bases each). Germline CDR1 MGHRA, CDR2 YSYEKL. This CDR3 has 15 amino acids. Trimming stripped 5 bases from V and 3 bases from J, with 15 bases between. This CDR3 is CASSDSPGTTDTQYF. The CDR3 nucleotides read TGCGCCAGCAGCGACTCCCCCGGGACGACAGATACGCAGTATTTT.

The rearrangement links TRBV7-8 to TRBJ2-7; D uncertain. CDR3 size: 15 residues. V lost 3 bases and J 5 bases, leaving 17 bases between the germline ends. CDR1 SGHVS and CDR2 FQNEAQ come from the germline V gene. The CDR3 loop reads CASSLTPGRWDEQYF. In nucleotides, the CDR3 is TGTGCCAGCAGCTTGACCCCAGGCAGGTGGGACGAGCAGTACTTC. Looking up the rest from reference TRBV7-8 and TRBJ2-7 gives the full variable domain: GAGVSQSPRYKVAKRGQDVALRCDPISGHVSLFWYQQALGQGPEFLTYFQNEAQLDKSGLPSDRFFAERPEGSVSTLKIQRTQQEDSAVYLCASSLTPGRWDEQYFGPGTRLTVT.

V gene TRBV3-1 combines with J gene TRBJ2-3; D might be TRBD1 (6 bases). The CDR3 covers 18 residues. Germline loops: CDR1 LGHDT, CDR2 YNNKEL (reference sequence). V was cut by 4 bases and J by 2 bases, with 22 bases left in between. CDR3 region: CASSPWRTPGQNTDTQYF. For the CDR3, the DNA is TGTGCCAGCAGCCCCTGGAGGACACCGGGACAAAACACAGATACGCAGTATTTT.

The chain joins TRBV7-6 to TRBJ2-3; 11 bases agree with TRBD2. The CDR3 is 16 amino acids. V lost 5 bases, J lost 2 bases, and 6 bases stayed unmatched. The V gene's germline CDR1 is SGHVS and CDR2 FNYEAQ. CDR3 DNA: TGTGCCAGCAGCCAGGGACTAGCGGTGAACACAGATACGCAGTATTTT. This translates into CASSQGLAVNTDTQYF.

The V and J genes are TRBV7-9 and TRBJ1-1, with TRBD1 matching over 7 bases. Germline V lookup: CDR1 SEHNR, CDR2 FQNEAQ (reference sequence). The CDR3 totals 14 residues. Trimming took 6 bases from V and 3 from J; bases not matched to a gene: 7. The CDR3 reads CASRPQGGDTEAFF. CDR3 nucleotide sequence: TGTGCCAGCAGACCGCAGGGGGGGGACACTGAAGCTTTCTTT. Complete variable domain (other parts from reference TRBV7-9 and TRBJ1-1): DTGVSQNPRHKITKRGQNVTFRCDPISEHNRLYWYRQTLGQGPEFLTYFQNEAQLEKSRLLSDRFSAERPKGSFSTLEIQRTEQGDSAMYLCASRPQGGDTEAFFGQGTRLTVV.

The V and J genes are TRBV20-1 and TRBJ2-3, with TRBD1 identical over 7 bases. CDR3 length equals 15 residues. The germline CDR1 and CDR2 sequences are DFQATT and SNEGSKA (reference sequence). J gave up 0 bases and V 4 bases, and 7 bases lay outside the gene matches. The DNA of the CDR3 is TGCAGTGCTAAGGGGACAGCCTCTAGCACAGATACGCAGTATTTT. This codes for CSAKGTASSTDTQYF.

The chain couples TRBV4-1 to TRBJ2-5; a possible D gene is TRBD2 (6 bases). The CDR3 covers 14 residues. V lost 1 base to trimming and J lost 4 bases, with 10 bases between them. In germline, CDR1 is MGHRA, CDR2 YSYEKL. CDR3 amino acids: CASSQGPGRETQYF. The CDR3 bases are TGCGCCAGCAGCCAAGGTCCCGGGAGAGAGACCCAGTACTTC.

The CDR3 DNA reads as TGTGCCAGCAGCTCCACAGGGTTTGAGCAGTTCTTC. It translates to CASSSTGFEQFF. The chain carries TRBV7-9 and TRBJ2-1, with D possibly TRBD1 on 6 matching bases. V lost 4 bases and J 9 bases, leaving 10 bases between the germline ends. From germline, CDR1 is SEHNR and CDR2 FQNEAQ (reference sequence). The CDR3 is made up of 12 amino acids.